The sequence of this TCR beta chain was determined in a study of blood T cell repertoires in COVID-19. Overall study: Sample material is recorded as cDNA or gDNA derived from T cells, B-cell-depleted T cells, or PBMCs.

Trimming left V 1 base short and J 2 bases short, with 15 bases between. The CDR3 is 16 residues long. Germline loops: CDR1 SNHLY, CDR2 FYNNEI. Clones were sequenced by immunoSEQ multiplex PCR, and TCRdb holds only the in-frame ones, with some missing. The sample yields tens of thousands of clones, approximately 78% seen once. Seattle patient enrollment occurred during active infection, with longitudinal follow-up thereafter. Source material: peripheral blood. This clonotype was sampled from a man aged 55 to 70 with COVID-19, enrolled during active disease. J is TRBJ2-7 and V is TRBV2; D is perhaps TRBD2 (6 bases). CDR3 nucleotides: TGTGCCAGCAGTGAAGGATGGGGACTGCAGCCCTACGAGCAGTACTTC. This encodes CASSEGWGLQPYEQYF.